This T cell receptor beta chain was identified during a study of blood T cell repertoires in COVID-19. Study context: Collection of acute and convalescent COVID-19 samples took place in the United States, Italy and Spain. In each case, the material was cDNA or gDNA derived from T cells, B-cell-depleted T cells, or PBMCs.

Seattle patients were enrolled during active infection and followed longitudinally. CDR3 length equals 15 residues. Germline CDR1 reads MNHEY; CDR2 reads SVGEGT. With 6 bases removed from V and 4 bases from J, the gap between germline ends came to 18 bases. Methods used by the authors: Nucleated cell counts were estimated from reference gene primer amplification. Profiled with immunoSEQ multiplex PCR; TCRdb holds only in-frame clones, not every one. The DNA was the basis for D and trimming; V, J and clone size are from that table. Here the sample spans under 250,000 clones, 86% being singletons. The TCR originated in a woman of 80 years or more with COVID-19, enrolled during active disease. Sequenced sample: peripheral blood. The rearrangement links TRBV6-2 or TRBV6-3 to TRBJ1-1, with D tentatively TRBD1 (6 bases). CDR3 region: CASSLRGFQSTEAFF. The DNA for the CDR3 is TGTGCCAGCAGCCTGAGGGGGTTTCAGAGCACTGAAGCTTTCTTT.